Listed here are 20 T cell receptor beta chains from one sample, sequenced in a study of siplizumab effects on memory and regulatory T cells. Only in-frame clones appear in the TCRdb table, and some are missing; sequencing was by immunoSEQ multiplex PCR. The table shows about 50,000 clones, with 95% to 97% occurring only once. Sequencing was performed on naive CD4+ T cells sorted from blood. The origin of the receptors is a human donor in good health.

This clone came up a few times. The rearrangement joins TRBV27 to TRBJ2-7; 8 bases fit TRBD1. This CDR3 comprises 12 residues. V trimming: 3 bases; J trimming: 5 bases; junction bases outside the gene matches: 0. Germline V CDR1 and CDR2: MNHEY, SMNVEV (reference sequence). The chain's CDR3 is CASSLDRDEQYF. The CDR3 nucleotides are TGTGCCAGCAGTTTGGACAGGGACGAGCAGTACTTC.

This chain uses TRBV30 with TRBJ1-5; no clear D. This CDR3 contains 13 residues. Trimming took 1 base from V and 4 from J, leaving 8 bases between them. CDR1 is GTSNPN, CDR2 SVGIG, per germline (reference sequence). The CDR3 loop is CAWSGVRNQPQHF. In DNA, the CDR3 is TGTGCCTGGAGTGGGGTTCGAAATCAGCCCCAGCATTTT.

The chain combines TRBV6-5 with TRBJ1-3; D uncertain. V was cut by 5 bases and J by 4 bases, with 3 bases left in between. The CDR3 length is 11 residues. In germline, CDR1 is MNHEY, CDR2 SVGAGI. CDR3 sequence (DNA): TGTGCCAGCAGTGAGGGAAACACCATATATTTT. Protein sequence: CASSEGNTIYF.

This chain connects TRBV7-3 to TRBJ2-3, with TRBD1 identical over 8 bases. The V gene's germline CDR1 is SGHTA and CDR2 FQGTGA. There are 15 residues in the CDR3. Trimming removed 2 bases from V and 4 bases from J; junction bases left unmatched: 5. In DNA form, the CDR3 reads TGTGCCAGCAGCTTAGGGGGGACAGGTGCAGATACGCAGTATTTT. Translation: CASSLGGTGADTQYF.

The chain's CDR3 is CASNPGQLNTEAFF. Written as DNA, the CDR3 is TGTGCCAGCAACCCAGGACAACTGAACACTGAAGCTTTCTTT. This chain connects TRBV2 to TRBJ1-1; the D gene is possibly TRBD1 (5 bases). Germline V gene sequence: CDR1 SNHLY, CDR2 FYNNEI. Trimming took 7 bases from V and 0 from J, leaving 12 bases between them. The CDR3 runs to 14 residues.

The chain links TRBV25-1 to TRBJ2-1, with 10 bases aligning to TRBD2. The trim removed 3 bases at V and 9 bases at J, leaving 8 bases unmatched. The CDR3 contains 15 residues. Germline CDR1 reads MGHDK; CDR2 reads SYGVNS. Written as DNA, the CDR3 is TGTGCCAGCAGTGACACTAGCGGGATTTTAGGTGAGCAGTTCTTC. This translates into CASSDTSGILGEQFF.

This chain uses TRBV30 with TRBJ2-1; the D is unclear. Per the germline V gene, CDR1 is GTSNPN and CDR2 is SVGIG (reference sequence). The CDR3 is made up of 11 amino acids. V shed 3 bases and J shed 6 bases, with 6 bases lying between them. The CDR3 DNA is TGTGCCTGGAGAGAGCTCAATGAGCAGTTCTTC. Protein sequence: CAWRELNEQFF.

CDR3 amino acids: CASSVGSGGGYTF. CDR3 coding DNA: TGTGCCAGCAGCGTAGGATCTGGGGGCGGCTACACCTTC. This sequence joins TRBV9 and TRBJ1-2; possible D gene TRBD1, 6 bases. V was cut by 0 bases and J by 8 bases, with 11 bases left in between. The CDR3 covers 13 residues. In germline, CDR1 is SGDLS, CDR2 YYNGEE.

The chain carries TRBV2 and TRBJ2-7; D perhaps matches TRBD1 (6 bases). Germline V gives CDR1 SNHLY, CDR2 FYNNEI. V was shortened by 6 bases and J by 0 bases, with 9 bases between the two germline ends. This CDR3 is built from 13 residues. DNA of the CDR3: TGTGCCAGCAGCTTGGGACACTCCTACGAGCAGTACTTC. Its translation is CASSLGHSYEQYF.

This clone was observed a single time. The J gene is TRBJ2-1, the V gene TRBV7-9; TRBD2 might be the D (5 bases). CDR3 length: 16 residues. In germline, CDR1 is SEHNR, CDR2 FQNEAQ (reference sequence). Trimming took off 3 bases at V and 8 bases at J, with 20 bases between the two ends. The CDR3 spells CASSFPKLASWDEQFF. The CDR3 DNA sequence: TGTGCCAGCAGCTTCCCGAAGCTAGCCTCTTGGGATGAGCAGTTCTTC.

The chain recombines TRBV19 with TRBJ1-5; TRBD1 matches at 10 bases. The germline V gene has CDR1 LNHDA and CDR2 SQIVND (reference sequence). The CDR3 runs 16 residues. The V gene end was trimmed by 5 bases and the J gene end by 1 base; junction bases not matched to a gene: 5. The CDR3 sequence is CASSRTGGISNQPQHF. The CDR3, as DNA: TGTGCCAGTAGTCGGACAGGGGGGATAAGCAATCAGCCCCAGCATTTT.

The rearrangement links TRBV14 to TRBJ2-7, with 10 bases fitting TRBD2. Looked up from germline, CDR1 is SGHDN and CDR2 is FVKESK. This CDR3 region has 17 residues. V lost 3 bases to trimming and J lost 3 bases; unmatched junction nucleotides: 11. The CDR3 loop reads CASSHLPGLAGDYEQYF. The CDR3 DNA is TGTGCCAGCAGCCACCTACCGGGCCTAGCGGGGGACTACGAGCAGTACTTC.

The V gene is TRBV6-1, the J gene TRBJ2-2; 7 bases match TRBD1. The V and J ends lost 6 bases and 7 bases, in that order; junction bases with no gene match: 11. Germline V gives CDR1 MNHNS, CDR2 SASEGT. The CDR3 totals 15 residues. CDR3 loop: CASSPTPTGRGELFF. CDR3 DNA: TGTGCCAGCAGCCCCACCCCGACAGGGCGCGGGGAGCTGTTTTTT.

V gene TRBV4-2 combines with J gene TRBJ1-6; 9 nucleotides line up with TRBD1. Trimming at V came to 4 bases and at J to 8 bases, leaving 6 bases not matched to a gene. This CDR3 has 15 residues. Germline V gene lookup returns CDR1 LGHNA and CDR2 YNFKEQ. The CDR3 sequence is CASSRPGQGDSPLHF. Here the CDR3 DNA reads TGTGCCAGCAGCCGACCGGGACAGGGTGATTCACCCCTCCACTTT.

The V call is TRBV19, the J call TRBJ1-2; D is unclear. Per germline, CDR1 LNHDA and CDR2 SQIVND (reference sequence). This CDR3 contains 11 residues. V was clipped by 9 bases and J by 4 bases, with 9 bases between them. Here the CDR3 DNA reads TGTGCCAGCGGACGCTTCTATGGCTACACCTTC. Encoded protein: CASGRFYGYTF.

This CDR3 is CASSFGGRAWGEQFF. DNA of the CDR3: TGTGCCAGCAGTTTTGGCGGGAGGGCCTGGGGTGAGCAGTTCTTC. The J gene is TRBJ2-1, the V gene TRBV6-5, with TRBD2 matching over 9 bases. Germline CDR1 is MNHEY and CDR2 is SVGAGI. CDR3 length: 15 amino acids. Trimming took 4 bases from V and 9 from J; bases not matched to a gene: 10.

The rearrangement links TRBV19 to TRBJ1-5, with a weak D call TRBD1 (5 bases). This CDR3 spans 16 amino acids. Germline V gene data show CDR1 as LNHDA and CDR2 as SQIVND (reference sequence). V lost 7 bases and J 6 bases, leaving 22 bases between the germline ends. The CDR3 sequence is CASTLQSGTRSQPQHF. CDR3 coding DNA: TGTGCCAGTACTCTCCAGTCGGGGACTAGGAGTCAGCCCCAGCATTTT.

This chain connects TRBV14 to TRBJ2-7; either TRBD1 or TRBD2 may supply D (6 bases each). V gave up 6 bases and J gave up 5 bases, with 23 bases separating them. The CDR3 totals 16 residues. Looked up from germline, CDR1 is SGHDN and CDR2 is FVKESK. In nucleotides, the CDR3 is TGTGCCAGCAGTTCCAGAGGGGGGTACGGTTCTGACGAGCAGTACTTC. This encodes CASSSRGGYGSDEQYF.

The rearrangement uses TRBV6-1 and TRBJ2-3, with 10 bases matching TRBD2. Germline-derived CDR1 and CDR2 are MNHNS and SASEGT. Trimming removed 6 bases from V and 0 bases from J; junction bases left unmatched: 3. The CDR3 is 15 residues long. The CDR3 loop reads CASRELAGSTDTQYF. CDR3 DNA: TGTGCCAGCAGAGAACTAGCGGGAAGCACAGATACGCAGTATTTT.

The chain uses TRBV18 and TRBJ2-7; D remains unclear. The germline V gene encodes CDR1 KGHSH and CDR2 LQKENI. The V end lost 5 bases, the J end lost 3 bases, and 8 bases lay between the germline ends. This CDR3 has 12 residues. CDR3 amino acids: CASSTMNYEQYF. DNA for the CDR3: TGTGCCAGCTCAACCATGAACTACGAGCAGTACTTC.